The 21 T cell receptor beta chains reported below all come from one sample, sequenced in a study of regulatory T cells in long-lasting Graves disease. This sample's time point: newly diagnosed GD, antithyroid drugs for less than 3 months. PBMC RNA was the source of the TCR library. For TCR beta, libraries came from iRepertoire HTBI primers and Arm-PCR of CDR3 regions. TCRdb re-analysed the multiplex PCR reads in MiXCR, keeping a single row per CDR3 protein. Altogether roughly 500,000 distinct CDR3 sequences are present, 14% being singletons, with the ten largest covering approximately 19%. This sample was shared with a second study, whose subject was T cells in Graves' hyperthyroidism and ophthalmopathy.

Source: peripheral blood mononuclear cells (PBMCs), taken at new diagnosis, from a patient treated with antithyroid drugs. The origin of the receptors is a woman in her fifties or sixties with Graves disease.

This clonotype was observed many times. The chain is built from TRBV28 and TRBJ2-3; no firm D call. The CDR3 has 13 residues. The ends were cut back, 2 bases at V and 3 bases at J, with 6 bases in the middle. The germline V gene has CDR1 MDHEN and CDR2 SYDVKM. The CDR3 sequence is CASSLPKTDTQYF. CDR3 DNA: TGTGCCAGCAGTTTACCCAAAACAGATACGCAGTATTTT. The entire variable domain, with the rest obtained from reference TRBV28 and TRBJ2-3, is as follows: DVKVTQSSRYLVKRTGEKVFLECVQDMDHENMFWYRQDPGLGLRLIYFSYDVKMKEKGDIPEGYSVSREKKERFSLILESASTNQTSMYLCASSLPKTDTQYFGPGTRLTVL.

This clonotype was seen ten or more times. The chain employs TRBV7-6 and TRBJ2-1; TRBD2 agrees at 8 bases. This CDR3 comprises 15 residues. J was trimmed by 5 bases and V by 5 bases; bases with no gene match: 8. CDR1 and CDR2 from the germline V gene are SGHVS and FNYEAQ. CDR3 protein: CASSRLAGPNNEQFF. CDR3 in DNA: TGTGCCAGCAGCCGTTTAGCGGGACCAAACAATGAGCAGTTCTTC.

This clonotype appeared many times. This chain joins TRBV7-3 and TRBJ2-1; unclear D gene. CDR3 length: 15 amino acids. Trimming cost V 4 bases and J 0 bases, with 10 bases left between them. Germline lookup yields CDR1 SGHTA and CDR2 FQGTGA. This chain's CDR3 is CASSSYSGSYNEQFF. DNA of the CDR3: TGTGCCAGCAGCTCGTACTCGGGCTCCTACAATGAGCAGTTCTTC.

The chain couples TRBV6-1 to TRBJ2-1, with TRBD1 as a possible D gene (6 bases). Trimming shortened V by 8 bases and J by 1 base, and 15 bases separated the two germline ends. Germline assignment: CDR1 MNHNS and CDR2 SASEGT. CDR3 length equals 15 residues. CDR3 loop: CASHVQGLSYNEQFF. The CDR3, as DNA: TGTGCCAGCCATGTACAGGGATTGTCCTACAATGAGCAGTTCTTC.

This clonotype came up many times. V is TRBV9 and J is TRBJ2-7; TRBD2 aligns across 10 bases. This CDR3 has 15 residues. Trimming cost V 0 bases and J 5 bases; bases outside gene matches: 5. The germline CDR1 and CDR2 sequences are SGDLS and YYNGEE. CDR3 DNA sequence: TGTGCCAGCAGCGTAGGTTCTAGCGGGAGCAACGAGCAGTACTTC. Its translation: CASSVGSSGSNEQYF. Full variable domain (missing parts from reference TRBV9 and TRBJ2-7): DSGVTQTPKHLITATGQRVTLRCSPRSGDLSVYWYQQSLDQGLQFLIQYYNGEERAKGNILERFSAQQFPDLHSELNLSSLELGDSALYFCASSVGSSGSNEQYFGPGTRLTVT.

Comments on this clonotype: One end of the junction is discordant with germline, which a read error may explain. The DNA of the CDR3 is TGTGCCAGCAGCTCCCATTTGGTTTGGAGCAATCAGCCCCAGCATTTT. Protein sequence: CASSSHLVWSNQPQHF. The chain combines TRBV5-1 with TRBJ1-5; D remains unclear. Germline CDR1 and CDR2: SGHRS and YFSETQ. The CDR3 is 16 amino acids.

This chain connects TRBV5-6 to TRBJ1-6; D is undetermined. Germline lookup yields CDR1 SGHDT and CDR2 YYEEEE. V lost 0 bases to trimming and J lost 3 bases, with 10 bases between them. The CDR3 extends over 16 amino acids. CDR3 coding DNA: TGTGCCAGCAGCTTGGAAGTAGGCCACTATAATTCACCCCTCCACTTT. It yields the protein CASSLEVGHYNSPLHF. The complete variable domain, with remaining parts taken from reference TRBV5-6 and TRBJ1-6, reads DAGVTQSPTHLIKTRGQQVTLRCSPKSGHDTVSWYQQALGQGPQFIFQYYEEEERQRGNFPDRFSGHQFPNYSSELNVNALLLGDSALYLCASSLEVGHYNSPLHFGNGTRLTVT.

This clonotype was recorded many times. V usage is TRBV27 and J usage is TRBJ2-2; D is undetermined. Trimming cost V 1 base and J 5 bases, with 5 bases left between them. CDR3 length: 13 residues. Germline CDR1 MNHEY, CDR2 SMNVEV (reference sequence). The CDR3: CASSLLATGELFF. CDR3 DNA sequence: TGTGCCAGCAGTTTATTGGCAACCGGGGAGCTGTTTTTT.

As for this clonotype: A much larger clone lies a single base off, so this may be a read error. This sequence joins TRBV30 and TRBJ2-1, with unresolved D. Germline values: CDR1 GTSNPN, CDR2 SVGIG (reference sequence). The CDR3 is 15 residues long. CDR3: CAWTLILGSYNGQFF. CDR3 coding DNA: TGTGCCTGGACCTTAATCCTAGGCTCCTACAATGGGCAGTTCTTC.

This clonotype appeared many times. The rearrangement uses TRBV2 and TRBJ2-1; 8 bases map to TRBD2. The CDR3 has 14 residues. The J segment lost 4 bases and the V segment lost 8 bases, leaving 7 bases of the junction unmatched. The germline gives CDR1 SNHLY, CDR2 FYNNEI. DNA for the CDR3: TGTGCCAGCGGACCGGGACTAGTATACAATGAGCAGTTCTTC. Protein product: CASGPGLVYNEQFF.

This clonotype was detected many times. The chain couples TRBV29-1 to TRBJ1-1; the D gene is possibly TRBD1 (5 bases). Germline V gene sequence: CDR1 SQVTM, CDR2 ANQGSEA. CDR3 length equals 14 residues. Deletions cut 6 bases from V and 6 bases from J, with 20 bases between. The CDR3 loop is CSVPGGPLDAEAFF. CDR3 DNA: TGCAGCGTCCCCGGGGGACCTCTGGACGCTGAAGCTTTCTTT.

CDR3 loop: CSVEGQGEGCNQPQHF. CDR3 nucleotide sequence: TGCAGCGTTGAAGGCCAGGGTGAAGGGTGCAATCAGCCCCAGCATTTT. The chain links TRBV29-1 to TRBJ1-5; possibly TRBD1 for D (5 bases). In germline, CDR1 is SQVTM, CDR2 ANQGSEA. V was trimmed by 1 base and J by 2 bases, leaving 15 bases between them. This CDR3 is 16 amino acids long.

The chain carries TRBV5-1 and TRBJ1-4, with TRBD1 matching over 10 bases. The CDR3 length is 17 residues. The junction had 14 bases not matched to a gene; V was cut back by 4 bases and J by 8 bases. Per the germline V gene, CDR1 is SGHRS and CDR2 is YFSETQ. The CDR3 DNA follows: TGCGCCAGCAGCGTGGGACAGGGGAGTGGCCCTGGAGAAAAACTGTTTTTT. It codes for CASSVGQGSGPGEKLFF. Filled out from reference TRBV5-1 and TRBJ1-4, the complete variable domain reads KAGVTQTPRYLIKTRGQQVTLSCSPISGHRSVSWYQQTPGQGLQFLFEYFSETQRNKGNFPGRFSGRQFSNSRSEMNVSTLELGDSALYLCASSVGQGSGPGEKLFFGSGTQLSVL.

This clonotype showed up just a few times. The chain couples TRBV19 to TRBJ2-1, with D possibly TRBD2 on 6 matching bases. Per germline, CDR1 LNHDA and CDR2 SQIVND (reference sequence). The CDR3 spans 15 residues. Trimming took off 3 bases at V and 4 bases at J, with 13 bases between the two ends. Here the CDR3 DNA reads TGTGCCAGTAGTATTGCGGGAACGTTATACAATGAGCAGTTCTTC. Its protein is CASSIAGTLYNEQFF.

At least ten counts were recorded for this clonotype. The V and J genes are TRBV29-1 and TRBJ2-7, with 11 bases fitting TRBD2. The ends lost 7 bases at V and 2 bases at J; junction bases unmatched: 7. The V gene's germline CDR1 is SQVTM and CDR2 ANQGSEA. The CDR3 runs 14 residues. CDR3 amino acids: CSAIAGGKTYEQYF. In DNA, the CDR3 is TGCAGCGCTATAGCGGGAGGGAAGACCTACGAGCAGTACTTC.

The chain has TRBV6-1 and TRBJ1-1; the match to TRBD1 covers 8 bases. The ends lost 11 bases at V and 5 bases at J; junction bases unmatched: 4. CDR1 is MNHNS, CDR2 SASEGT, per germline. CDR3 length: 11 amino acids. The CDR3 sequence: CAEQGDTEAFF. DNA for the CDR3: TGTGCCGAACAGGGGGATACTGAAGCTTTCTTT.

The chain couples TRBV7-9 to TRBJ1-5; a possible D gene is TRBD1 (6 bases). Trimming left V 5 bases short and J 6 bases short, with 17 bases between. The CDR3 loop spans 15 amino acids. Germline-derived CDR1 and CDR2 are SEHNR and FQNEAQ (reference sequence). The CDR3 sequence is CASSEAGVSGQPQHF. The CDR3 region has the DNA TGTGCCAGCAGCGAGGCAGGGGTAAGCGGTCAGCCCCAGCATTTT.

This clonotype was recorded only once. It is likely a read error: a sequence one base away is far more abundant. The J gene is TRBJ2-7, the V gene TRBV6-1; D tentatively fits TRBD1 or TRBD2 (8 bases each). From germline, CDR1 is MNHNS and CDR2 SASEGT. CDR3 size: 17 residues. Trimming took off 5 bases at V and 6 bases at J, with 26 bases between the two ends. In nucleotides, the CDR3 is TGTGCCAGCAGTCTTCGGGGGGGGACAGGCTTATACGGCGAGCAGTACTTC. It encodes CASSLRGGTGLYGEQYF.

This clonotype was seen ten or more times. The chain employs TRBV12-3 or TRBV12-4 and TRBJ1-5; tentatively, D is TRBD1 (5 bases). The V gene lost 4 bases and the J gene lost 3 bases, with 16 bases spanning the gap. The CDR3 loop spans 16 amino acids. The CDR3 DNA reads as TGTGCCAGCAGTTCCGGGTGGGCGGGACCCAATCAGCCCCAGCATTTT. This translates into CASSSGWAGPNQPQHF.

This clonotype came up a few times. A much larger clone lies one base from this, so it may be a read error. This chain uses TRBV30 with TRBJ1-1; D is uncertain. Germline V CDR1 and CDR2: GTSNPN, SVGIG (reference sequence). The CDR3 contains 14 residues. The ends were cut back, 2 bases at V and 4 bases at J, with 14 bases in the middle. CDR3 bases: TGTGCCTGGAGTACTTGGGAAATGAGCACTGAAGCTTTCTTT. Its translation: CAWSTWEMSTEAFF.

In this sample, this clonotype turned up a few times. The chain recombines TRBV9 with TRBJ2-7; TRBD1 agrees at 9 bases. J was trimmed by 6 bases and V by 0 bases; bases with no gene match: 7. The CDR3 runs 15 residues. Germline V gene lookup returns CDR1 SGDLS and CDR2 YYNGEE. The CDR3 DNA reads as TGTGCCAGCAGCGTAGGCGGACAGGGGTCGTTCGAGCAGTACTTC. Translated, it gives CASSVGGQGSFEQYF.